A selection of T cell receptor beta chains follows, all from one sample in a study of blood T cell repertoires in COVID-19. The table came from immunoSEQ multiplex PCR; TCRdb's copy has only in-frame clones and leaves some out. The sample lists 130,000 or so clones, about four fifths seen once, with over 15% in the top ten. Sample: PBMCs or T cells enriched from blood (not recorded which). These TCRs come from a young man who had recovered from COVID-19. Both conserved end residues are part of each CDR3. Each record gives: V gene, D gene, J gene, clone size, CDR3 protein, CDR3 DNA. D genes are given only for firm matches. Not every row has a clone size; where given, it reads once, few, many or a size class.

V gene: TRBV27
D gene: NA
J gene: TRBJ1-2
clone size: NA
CDR3 protein: CASSFVGSGNYGYTF
CDR3 DNA: TGTGCCAGCAGTTTTGTTGGCTCGGGGAACTATGGCTACACCTTC

V gene: TRBV27
D gene: TRBD1
J gene: TRBJ1-6
clone size: NA
CDR3 protein: CASSWDRNSPLHF
CDR3 DNA: TGTGCCAGCAGCTGGGACAGGAACTCACCCCTCCACTTT

V gene: TRBV19
D gene: TRBD2
J gene: TRBJ2-7
clone size: NA
CDR3 protein: CASSIRTSGKNDEQYF
CDR3 DNA: TGTGCCAGTAGTATCCGGACTAGCGGGAAGAACGACGAGCAGTACTTC

V gene: TRBV9
D gene: TRBD2
J gene: TRBJ2-3
clone size: NA
CDR3 protein: CASSVREGLTDTQYF
CDR3 DNA: TGTGCCAGCAGCGTACGGGAGGGCCTCACAGATACGCAGTATTTT

V gene: TRBV5-6
D gene: NA
J gene: TRBJ2-5
clone size: NA
CDR3 protein: CASQGQETQYF
CDR3 DNA: TGTGCCAGTCAGGGCCAAGAGACCCAGTACTTC

V gene: TRBV12-3/TRBV12-4
D gene: NA
J gene: TRBJ1-1
clone size: NA
CDR3 protein: CASSSFQGEAFF
CDR3 DNA: TGTGCCAGCAGCTCCTTCCAGGGGGAAGCTTTCTTT

V gene: TRBV14
D gene: NA
J gene: TRBJ2-5
clone size: NA
CDR3 protein: CASSQVARETQYF
CDR3 DNA: TGTGCCAGCAGCCAAGTAGCACGGGAGACCCAGTACTTC

V gene: TRBV19
D gene: TRBD2
J gene: TRBJ2-1
clone size: NA
CDR3 protein: CTSSMATSGYNEQFF
CDR3 DNA: TGTACCAGTAGTATGGCTACTAGCGGTTACAATGAGCAGTTCTTC

V gene: TRBV18
D gene: TRBD1
J gene: TRBJ2-7
clone size: NA
CDR3 protein: CASSQGTGNEQYF
CDR3 DNA: TGTGCCAGCTCACAGGGGACAGGGAACGAGCAGTACTTC

V gene: TRBV6-5
D gene: NA
J gene: TRBJ2-2
clone size: NA
CDR3 protein: CASSYGGQNTGELFF
CDR3 DNA: TGTGCCAGCAGTTACGGGGGACAGAACACCGGGGAGCTGTTTTTT

V gene: TRBV14
D gene: NA
J gene: TRBJ1-1
clone size: once
CDR3 protein: CASSQAGTKNTEAFF
CDR3 DNA: TGTGCCAGCAGCCAAGCCGGGACAAAGAACACTGAAGCTTTCTTT

V gene: TRBV30
D gene: TRBD2
J gene: TRBJ2-1
clone size: NA
CDR3 protein: CAWTGLVSYNEQFF
CDR3 DNA: TGTGCCTGGACAGGACTAGTCTCCTACAATGAGCAGTTCTTC

V gene: TRBV7-2
D gene: NA
J gene: TRBJ2-1
clone size: NA
CDR3 protein: CASSSSVAQFF
CDR3 DNA: TGTGCCAGCAGCTCTAGCGTCGCGCAGTTCTTC

V gene: TRBV6-5
D gene: NA
J gene: TRBJ2-4
clone size: NA
CDR3 protein: CASTQGLAKNIQYF
CDR3 DNA: TGTGCCAGCACCCAGGGCTTAGCCAAAAACATTCAGTACTTC

V gene: TRBV19
D gene: NA
J gene: TRBJ1-2
clone size: NA
CDR3 protein: CASSIQGNYGYTF
CDR3 DNA: TGTGCCAGTAGTATACAGGGGAACTATGGCTACACCTTC

V gene: TRBV30
D gene: NA
J gene: TRBJ1-2
clone size: NA
CDR3 protein: CAWRVQGALRGYTF
CDR3 DNA: TGTGCCTGGAGGGTGCAGGGCGCCCTAAGGGGCTACACCTTC

V gene: TRBV2
D gene: NA
J gene: TRBJ2-1
clone size: NA
CDR3 protein: CAREGTQGTVEQFF
CDR3 DNA: TGTGCCAGAGAAGGAACACAGGGTACGGTTGAGCAGTTCTTC

V gene: TRBV29-1
D gene: TRBD1
J gene: TRBJ1-1
clone size: few
CDR3 protein: CSVPEGQGAKAFF
CDR3 DNA: TGCAGCGTTCCCGAGGGACAGGGGGCTAAAGCTTTCTTT

V gene: TRBV28
D gene: NA
J gene: TRBJ1-1
clone size: NA
CDR3 protein: CASWGGSTEAFF
CDR3 DNA: TGTGCCTCCTGGGGGGGGAGCACTGAAGCTTTCTTT

V gene: TRBV14
D gene: TRBD1
J gene: TRBJ1-6
clone size: NA
CDR3 protein: CASSQDRGPSPLHF
CDR3 DNA: TGTGCCAGCAGCCAAGATAGGGGGCCTTCACCCCTCCACTTT

V gene: TRBV5-4
D gene: NA
J gene: TRBJ2-3
clone size: NA
CDR3 protein: CASSLAGLATDTQYF
CDR3 DNA: TGTGCCAGCAGCTTGGCTGGATTAGCCACAGATACGCAGTATTTT

V gene: TRBV5-1
D gene: NA
J gene: TRBJ1-1
clone size: NA
CDR3 protein: CASSSPPQGLNTEAFF
CDR3 DNA: TGCGCCAGCAGTTCGCCCCCACAGGGACTGAACACTGAAGCTTTCTTT

V gene: TRBV7-2
D gene: NA
J gene: TRBJ1-1
clone size: once
CDR3 protein: CASSEQTAMNTEAFF
CDR3 DNA: TGTGCCAGCAGCGAACAGACAGCCATGAACACTGAAGCTTTCTTT

V gene: TRBV27
D gene: NA
J gene: TRBJ2-2
clone size: NA
CDR3 protein: CASAGGENTGELFF
CDR3 DNA: TGTGCCAGCGCGGGCGGGGAGAACACCGGGGAGCTGTTTTTT

V gene: TRBV16
D gene: TRBD1
J gene: TRBJ1-6
clone size: NA
CDR3 protein: CASSPTGGYSPLHF
CDR3 DNA: TGTGCCAGCAGCCCCACAGGGGGCTATTCACCCCTCCACTTT

V gene: TRBV2
D gene: NA
J gene: TRBJ1-2
clone size: NA
CDR3 protein: CASSAQTVNYGYTF
CDR3 DNA: TGTGCCAGCAGCGCCCAGACAGTTAACTATGGCTACACCTTC

V gene: TRBV2
D gene: TRBD2
J gene: TRBJ2-5
clone size: NA
CDR3 protein: CASSEGSGGFQETQYF
CDR3 DNA: TGTGCCAGCAGTGAAGGGAGCGGGGGGTTTCAAGAGACCCAGTACTTC

V gene: TRBV6-5
D gene: NA
J gene: TRBJ2-7
clone size: NA
CDR3 protein: CASISAGDSFREQYF
CDR3 DNA: TGTGCCAGCATCAGCGCAGGGGATTCCTTTAGGGAGCAGTACTTC

V gene: TRBV2
D gene: NA
J gene: TRBJ2-1
clone size: NA
CDR3 protein: CASRAEESGEQFF
CDR3 DNA: TGTGCCAGCAGGGCCGAGGAGAGTGGTGAGCAGTTCTTC

V gene: TRBV29-1
D gene: NA
J gene: TRBJ2-2
clone size: NA
CDR3 protein: CSVGQGNTGELFF
CDR3 DNA: TGCAGCGTTGGTCAGGGGAACACCGGGGAGCTGTTTTTT

V gene: TRBV2
D gene: TRBD2
J gene: TRBJ2-5
clone size: NA
CDR3 protein: CASSAGTSGMQETQYF
CDR3 DNA: TGTGCCAGCAGTGCCGGGACTAGCGGGATGCAAGAGACCCAGTACTTC

V gene: TRBV4-1
D gene: NA
J gene: TRBJ1-2
clone size: NA
CDR3 protein: CASSYGEWVGYTF
CDR3 DNA: TGCGCCAGCAGCTACGGGGAGTGGGTTGGCTACACCTTC

V gene: TRBV15
D gene: TRBD2
J gene: TRBJ2-2
clone size: NA
CDR3 protein: CATSREAGLGAGELFF
CDR3 DNA: TGTGCCACCAGCAGAGAAGCGGGGCTAGGTGCCGGGGAGCTGTTTTTT

V gene: TRBV4-2
D gene: TRBD1
J gene: TRBJ2-3
clone size: NA
CDR3 protein: CASSQLRDRGHTDTQYF
CDR3 DNA: TGTGCCAGCAGCCAACTTCGGGACAGGGGACACACAGATACGCAGTATTTT

V gene: TRBV4-2
D gene: TRBD2
J gene: TRBJ2-3
clone size: NA
CDR3 protein: CASSQRAGPSTDTQYF
CDR3 DNA: TGTGCCAGCAGCCAGAGAGCGGGGCCTAGCACAGATACGCAGTATTTT

V gene: TRBV5-1
D gene: TRBD1
J gene: TRBJ2-6
clone size: NA
CDR3 protein: CASSIPLRDRGPGANVLTF
CDR3 DNA: TGCGCCAGCAGCATTCCGCTCCGGGACAGGGGGCCTGGGGCCAACGTCCTGACTTTC

V gene: TRBV3-1/TRBV3-2
D gene: NA
J gene: TRBJ2-6
clone size: NA
CDR3 protein: CASSQDLPNAGANVLTF
CDR3 DNA: TGTGCCAGCAGCCAAGATTTACCTAATGCTGGGGCCAACGTCCTGACTTTC

V gene: TRBV12-5
D gene: TRBD2
J gene: TRBJ2-5
clone size: NA
CDR3 protein: CASGFGTSGRIAETQYF
CDR3 DNA: TGTGCTAGTGGTTTCGGGACTAGCGGGAGGATCGCAGAGACCCAGTACTTC

V gene: TRBV12-3/TRBV12-4
D gene: NA
J gene: TRBJ1-1
clone size: NA
CDR3 protein: CASSPGQVEEAFF
CDR3 DNA: TGTGCCAGCAGCCCCGGACAAGTGGAAGAAGCTTTCTTT

V gene: TRBV6-6
D gene: TRBD2
J gene: TRBJ2-5
clone size: NA
CDR3 protein: CASSRGTKETQYF
CDR3 DNA: TGTGCCAGCAGTCGGGGGACTAAAGAGACCCAGTACTTC

V gene: TRBV19
D gene: NA
J gene: TRBJ2-7
clone size: NA
CDR3 protein: CASSIKGLASYEQYF
CDR3 DNA: TGTGCCAGTAGTATAAAGGGCCTAGCCTCCTACGAGCAGTACTTC

V gene: TRBV7-3
D gene: TRBD1
J gene: TRBJ2-2
clone size: once
CDR3 protein: CASSPGTGAPGELFF
CDR3 DNA: TGTGCCAGCAGCCCGGGAACAGGGGCGCCCGGGGAGCTGTTTTTT

V gene: TRBV5-6
D gene: NA
J gene: TRBJ1-1
clone size: NA
CDR3 protein: CASSFMGLGGTEAFF
CDR3 DNA: TGTGCCAGCAGCTTTATGGGTCTTGGGGGGACTGAAGCTTTCTTT

V gene: TRBV5-4
D gene: TRBD1
J gene: TRBJ1-5
clone size: NA
CDR3 protein: CASSLSGTGGNQPQHF
CDR3 DNA: TGTGCCAGCAGCTTGAGCGGGACAGGGGGCAATCAGCCCCAGCATTTT

V gene: TRBV9
D gene: TRBD2
J gene: TRBJ2-1
clone size: NA
CDR3 protein: CASSVDGRALDEQFF
CDR3 DNA: TGTGCCAGCAGCGTAGACGGGAGGGCCCTGGATGAGCAGTTCTTC